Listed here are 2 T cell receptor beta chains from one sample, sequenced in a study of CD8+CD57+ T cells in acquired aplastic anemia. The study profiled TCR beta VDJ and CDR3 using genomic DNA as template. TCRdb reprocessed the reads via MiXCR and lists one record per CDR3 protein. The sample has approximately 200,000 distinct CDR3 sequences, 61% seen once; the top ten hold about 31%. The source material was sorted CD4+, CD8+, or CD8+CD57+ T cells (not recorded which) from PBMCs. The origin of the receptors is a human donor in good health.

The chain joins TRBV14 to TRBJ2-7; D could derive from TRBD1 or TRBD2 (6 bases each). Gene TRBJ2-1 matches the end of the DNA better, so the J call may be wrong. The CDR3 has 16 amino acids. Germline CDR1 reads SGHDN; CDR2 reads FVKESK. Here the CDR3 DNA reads TGTGCCAGCAGCCAAGATGGGGGGCGGATCTTCAATGAGCAGTTCTTC. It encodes CASSQDGGRIFNEQFF.

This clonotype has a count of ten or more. For the CDR3, the DNA is TGTGCCAGCAGTTACTCCCCCGCGGATACGCAGTATTTT. This sequence encodes CASSYSPADTQYF. The chain uses TRBV6-5 and TRBJ2-3; unclear D gene. The CDR3 loop spans 13 amino acids. V shed 0 bases and J shed 6 bases, with 7 bases lying between them. Germline-derived CDR1 and CDR2 are MNHEY and SVGAGI.